This section outlines one TCR beta chain sequence together with its context. Its antigen is unidentified. There are 13 residues in the CDR3. From germline, CDR1 is SEHNR and CDR2 FQNEAQ (reference sequence). Trimming stripped 5 bases from V and 0 bases from J, with 6 bases between. The data derive from a study of T cell clonotyping in hematopoietic cell transplantation. Points from the study as a whole: Broader posttransplant TCR repertoire diversity was predicted by graft donor and pretransplant recipient Inverse Simpson Index values. Without cell sorting, CD4 versus CD8 contributions remain unresolved. Pathologically expanded recipient clonotypes increased progressively from day 30 to day 180 as diversity fell.

Only in-frame clones appear in the TCRdb table, and some are missing; sequencing was by immunoSEQ multiplex PCR. The sample has approximately 10,000 clones; 89% are singletons. This chain links TRBV7-9 with TRBJ2-3; no clear D gene. This sequence was found in a human donor who either received an allogeneic hematopoietic cell transplant for a myeloid malignancy or was a related donor (not recorded which). Some clones in this sample may be carry-over from other donors' samples. Sequenced sample: peripheral blood mononuclear cells. The DNA of the CDR3 is TGTGCCAGCAGCCACGCTAGCACAGATACGCAGTATTTT. Translation gives CASSHASTDTQYF.